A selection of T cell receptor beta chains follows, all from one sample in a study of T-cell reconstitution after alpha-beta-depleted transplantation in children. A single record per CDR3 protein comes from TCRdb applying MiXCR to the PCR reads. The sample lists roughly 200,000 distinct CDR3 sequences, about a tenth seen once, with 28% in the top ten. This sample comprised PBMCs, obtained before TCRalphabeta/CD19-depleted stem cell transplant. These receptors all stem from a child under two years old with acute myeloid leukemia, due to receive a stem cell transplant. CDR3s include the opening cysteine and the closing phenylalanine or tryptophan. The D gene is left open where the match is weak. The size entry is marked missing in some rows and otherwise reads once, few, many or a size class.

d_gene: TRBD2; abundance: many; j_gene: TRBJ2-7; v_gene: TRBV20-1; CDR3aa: CSAPSGRAGEEQYF; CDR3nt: TGCAGTGCTCCTAGCGGGAGGGCCGGGGAGGAGCAGTACTTC
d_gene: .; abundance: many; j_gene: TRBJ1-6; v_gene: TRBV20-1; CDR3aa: CSAYSQPNSPLHF; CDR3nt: TGCAGTGCATACTCCCAGCCTAATTCACCCCTCCACTTT
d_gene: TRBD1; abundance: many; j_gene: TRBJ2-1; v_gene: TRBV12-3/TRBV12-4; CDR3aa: CASSVRQGGGDEQFF; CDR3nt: TGTGCCAGCAGCGTTAGACAGGGGGGTGGCGATGAGCAGTTCTTC
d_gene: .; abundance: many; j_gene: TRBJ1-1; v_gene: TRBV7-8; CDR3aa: CASSTLNTEAFF; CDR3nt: TGTGCCAGCAGTACTTTAAACACTGAAGCTTTCTTT
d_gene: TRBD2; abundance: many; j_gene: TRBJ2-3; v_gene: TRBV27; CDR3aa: CASSPGLARTDTQYF; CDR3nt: TGTGCCAGCAGTCCCGGACTAGCGCGCACAGATACGCAGTATTTT
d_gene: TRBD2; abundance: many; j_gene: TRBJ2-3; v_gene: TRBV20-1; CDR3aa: CSARPSGNEGTDTQYF; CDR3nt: TGCAGTGCTAGGCCTAGCGGCAACGAGGGAACAGATACGCAGTATTTT
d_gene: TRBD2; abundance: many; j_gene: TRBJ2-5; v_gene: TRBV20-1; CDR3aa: CSATRGGQETQYF; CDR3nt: TGCAGTGCTACCCGGGGGGGCCAAGAGACCCAGTACTTC
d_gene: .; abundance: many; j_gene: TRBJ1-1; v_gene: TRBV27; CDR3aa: CASSSTVRGAGTEAFF; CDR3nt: TGTGCCAGCAGTTCCACGGTTCGGGGGGCTGGGACTGAAGCTTTCTTT
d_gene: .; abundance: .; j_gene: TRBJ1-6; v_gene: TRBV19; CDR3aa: CASSPESSPLHF; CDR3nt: TGTGCCAGTAGTCCCGAAAGTTCACCCCTCCACTTT
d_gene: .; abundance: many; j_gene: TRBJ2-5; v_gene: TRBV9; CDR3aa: CASSGGAQKGAQYF; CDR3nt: TGTGCCAGCAGCGGCGGGGCCCAAAAAGGGGCCCAGTACTTC
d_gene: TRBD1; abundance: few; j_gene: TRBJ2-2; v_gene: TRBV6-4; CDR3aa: CASSDSSGGSGELFF; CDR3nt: TGTGCCAGCAGTGACTCGTCAGGGGGCTCCGGGGAGCTGTTTTTT
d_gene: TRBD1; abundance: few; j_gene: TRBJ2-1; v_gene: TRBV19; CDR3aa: CASLGLGGLDNEQFF; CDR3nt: TGTGCCAGTCTGGGGTTAGGGGGCCTGGACAATGAGCAGTTCTTC
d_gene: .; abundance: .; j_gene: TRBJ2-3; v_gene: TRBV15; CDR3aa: CATSREGDTQYF; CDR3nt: TGTGCCACCAGCAGAGAGGGGGATACGCAGTATTTT
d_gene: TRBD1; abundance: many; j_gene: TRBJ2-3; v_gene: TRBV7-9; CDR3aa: CASSLASGQGTDTQYF; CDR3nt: TGTGCCAGCAGCTTAGCGTCGGGACAGGGGACAGATACGCAGTATTTT
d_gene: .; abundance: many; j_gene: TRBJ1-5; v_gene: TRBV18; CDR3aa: CASSQGFSNQPQHF; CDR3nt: TGTGCCAGCTCACAGGGGTTTAGCAATCAGCCCCAGCATTTT
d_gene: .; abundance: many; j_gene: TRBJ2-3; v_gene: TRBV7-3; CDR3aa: CASSLSGGAGPDTQYF; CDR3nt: TGTGCCAGCAGCCTAAGTGGGGGGGCGGGGCCAGATACGCAGTATTTT
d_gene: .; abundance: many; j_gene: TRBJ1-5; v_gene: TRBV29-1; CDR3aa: CSAALSSNQPQHF; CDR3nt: TGCAGCGCCGCCCTATCCAGCAATCAGCCCCAGCATTTT
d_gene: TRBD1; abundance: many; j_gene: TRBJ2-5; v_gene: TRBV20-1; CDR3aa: CSAGAGTGDKETQYF; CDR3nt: TGCAGTGCTGGGGCGGGGACAGGGGATAAAGAGACCCAGTACTTC
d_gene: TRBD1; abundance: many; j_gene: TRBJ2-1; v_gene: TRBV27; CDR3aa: CASSSGTGLYSYNEQFF; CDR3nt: TGTGCCAGCAGTTCCGGGACAGGGCTTTACTCCTACAATGAGCAGTTCTTC
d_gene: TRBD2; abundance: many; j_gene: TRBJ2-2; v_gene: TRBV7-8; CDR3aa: CASSLAGGWSTGELFF; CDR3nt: TGTGCCAGCAGCCTAGCGGGAGGGTGGAGCACCGGGGAGCTGTTTTTT
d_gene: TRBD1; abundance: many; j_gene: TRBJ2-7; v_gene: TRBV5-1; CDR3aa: CASSSTGELYEQYF; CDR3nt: TGCGCCAGCAGCTCGACAGGGGAGTTATACGAGCAGTACTTC
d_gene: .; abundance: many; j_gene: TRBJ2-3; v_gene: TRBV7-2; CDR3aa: CASSFQAPDTQYF; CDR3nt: TGTGCCAGCAGCTTTCAAGCCCCAGATACGCAGTATTTT
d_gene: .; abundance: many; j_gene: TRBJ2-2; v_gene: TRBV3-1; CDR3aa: CASSRLSRAGELFF; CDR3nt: TGTGCCAGCAGCCGATTATCTAGGGCCGGGGAGCTGTTTTTT
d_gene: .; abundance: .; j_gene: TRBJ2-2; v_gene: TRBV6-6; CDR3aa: CASSTLGGENTGELFF; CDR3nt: TGTGCCAGCAGTACTCTAGGAGGGGAGAACACCGGGGAGCTGTTTTTT
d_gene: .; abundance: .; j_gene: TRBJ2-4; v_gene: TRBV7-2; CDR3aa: CASSLGQTIAKNIQYF; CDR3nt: TGTGCCAGCAGCTTAGGGCAGACCATAGCCAAAAACATTCAGTACTTC
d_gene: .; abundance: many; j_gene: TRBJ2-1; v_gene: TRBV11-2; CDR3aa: CASSLERAAKYNEQFF; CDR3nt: TGTGCCAGCAGCTTAGAAAGGGCCGCCAAATACAATGAGCAGTTCTTC
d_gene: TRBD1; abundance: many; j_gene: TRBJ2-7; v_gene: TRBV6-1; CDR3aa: CASSWTGRYEQYF; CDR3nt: TGTGCCAGCAGTTGGACAGGGAGATACGAGCAGTACTTC
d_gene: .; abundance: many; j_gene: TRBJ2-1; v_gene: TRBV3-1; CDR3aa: CASSLWGEQFF; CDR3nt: TGTGCCAGCAGCCTGTGGGGTGAGCAGTTCTTC
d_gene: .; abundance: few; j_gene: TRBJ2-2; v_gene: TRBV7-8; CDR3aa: CASSLAGQGYTGELFF; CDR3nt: TGTGCCAGCAGCCTAGCGGGACAGGGTTACACCGGGGAGCTGTTTTTT
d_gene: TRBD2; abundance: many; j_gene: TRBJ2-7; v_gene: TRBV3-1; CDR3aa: CASSHGAGAYEQYF; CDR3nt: TGTGCCAGCAGCCACGGCGCGGGAGCCTACGAGCAGTACTTC
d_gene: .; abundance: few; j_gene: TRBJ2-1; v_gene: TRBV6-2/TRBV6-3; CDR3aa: CASNPDSYNEQFF; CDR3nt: TGTGCCAGCAATCCGGACAGCTACAATGAGCAGTTCTTC
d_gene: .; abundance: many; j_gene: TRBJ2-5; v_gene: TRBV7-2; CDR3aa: CASSSVWGAETQYF; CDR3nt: TGTGCCAGCAGCTCAGTCTGGGGGGCGGAGACCCAGTACTTC
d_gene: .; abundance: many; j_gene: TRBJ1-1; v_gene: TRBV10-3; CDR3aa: CAISESGGTEAFF; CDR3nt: TGTGCCATCAGTGAGTCAGGTGGGACTGAAGCTTTCTTT
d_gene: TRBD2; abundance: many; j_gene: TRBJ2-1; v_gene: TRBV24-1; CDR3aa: CATSDPGLGKANEQFF; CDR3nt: TGTGCCACCAGTGACCCGGGACTAGGTAAGGCCAATGAGCAGTTCTTC
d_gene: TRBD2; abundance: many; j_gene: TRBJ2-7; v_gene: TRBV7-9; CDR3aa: CASSLGLAGAYEQYF; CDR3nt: TGTGCCAGCAGCTTAGGGCTAGCGGGAGCCTACGAGCAGTACTTC
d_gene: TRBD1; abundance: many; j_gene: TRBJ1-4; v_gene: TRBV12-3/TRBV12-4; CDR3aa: CASSPGQGGGKLFF; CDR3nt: TGTGCCAGCAGTCCCGGACAGGGGGGAGGAAAACTGTTTTTT
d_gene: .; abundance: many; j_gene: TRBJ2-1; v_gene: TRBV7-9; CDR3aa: CASRGTRPADEQFF; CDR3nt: TGTGCCAGCAGGGGGACCAGGCCTGCGGATGAGCAGTTCTTC
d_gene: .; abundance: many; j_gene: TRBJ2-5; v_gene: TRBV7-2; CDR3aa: CASSLGGKETQYF; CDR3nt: TGTGCCAGCAGCTTAGGAGGGAAAGAGACCCAGTACTTC
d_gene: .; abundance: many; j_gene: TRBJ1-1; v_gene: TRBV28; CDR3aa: CASITQLNTEAFF; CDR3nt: TGTGCCAGCATCACCCAGTTGAACACTGAAGCTTTCTTT
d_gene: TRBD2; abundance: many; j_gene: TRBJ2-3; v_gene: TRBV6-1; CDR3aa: CASSRGLAEDTQYF; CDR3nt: TGTGCCAGCAGCCGCGGACTAGCGGAGGATACGCAGTATTTT
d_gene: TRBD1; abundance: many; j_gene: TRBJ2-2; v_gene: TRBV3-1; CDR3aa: CASSQGDRGHGELFF; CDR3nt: TGTGCCAGCAGCCAAGGGGACAGGGGTCACGGGGAGCTGTTTTTT
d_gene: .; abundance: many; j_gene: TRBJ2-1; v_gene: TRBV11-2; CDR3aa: CASSLAGLYNEQFF; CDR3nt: TGTGCCAGCAGCTTGGCGGGACTCTACAATGAGCAGTTCTTC